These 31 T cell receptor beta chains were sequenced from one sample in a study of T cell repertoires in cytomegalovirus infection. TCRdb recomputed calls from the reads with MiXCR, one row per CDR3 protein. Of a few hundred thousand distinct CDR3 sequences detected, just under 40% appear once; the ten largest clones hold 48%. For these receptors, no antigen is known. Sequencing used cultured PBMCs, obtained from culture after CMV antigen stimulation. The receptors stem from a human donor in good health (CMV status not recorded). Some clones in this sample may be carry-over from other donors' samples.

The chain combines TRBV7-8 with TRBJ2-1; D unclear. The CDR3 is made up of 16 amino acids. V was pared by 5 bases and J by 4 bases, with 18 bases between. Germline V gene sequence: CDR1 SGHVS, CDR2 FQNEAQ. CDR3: CASSPGGLVLYNEQFF. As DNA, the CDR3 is TGTGCCAGCAGCCCAGGTGGGCTAGTCCTATACAATGAGCAGTTCTTC.

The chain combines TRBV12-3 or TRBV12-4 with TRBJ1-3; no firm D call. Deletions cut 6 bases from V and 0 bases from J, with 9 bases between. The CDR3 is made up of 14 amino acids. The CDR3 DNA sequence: TGTGCCAGCAGAGCGGTGAGCTCTGGAAACACCATATATTTT. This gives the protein CASRAVSSGNTIYF.

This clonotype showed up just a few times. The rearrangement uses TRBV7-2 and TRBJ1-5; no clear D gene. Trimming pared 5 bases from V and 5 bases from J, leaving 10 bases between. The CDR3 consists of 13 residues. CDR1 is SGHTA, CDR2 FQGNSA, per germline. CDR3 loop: CASSTSRDQPQHF. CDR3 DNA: TGTGCCAGCAGCACCAGTAGGGATCAGCCCCAGCATTTT.

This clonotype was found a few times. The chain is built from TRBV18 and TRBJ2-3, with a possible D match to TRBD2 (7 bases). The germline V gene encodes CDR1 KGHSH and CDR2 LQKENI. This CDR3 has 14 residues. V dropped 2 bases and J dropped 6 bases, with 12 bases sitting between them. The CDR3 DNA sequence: TGTGCCAGCTCACCAGGGGGGGCGCCGGATACGCAGTATTTT. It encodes CASSPGGAPDTQYF.

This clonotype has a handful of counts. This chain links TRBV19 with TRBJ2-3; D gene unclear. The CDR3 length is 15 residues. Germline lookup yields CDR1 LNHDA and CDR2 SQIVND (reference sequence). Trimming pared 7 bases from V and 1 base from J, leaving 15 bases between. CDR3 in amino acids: CASNDVRVGTDTQYF. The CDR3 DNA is TGTGCCAGTAACGACGTTAGGGTTGGCACAGATACGCAGTATTTT. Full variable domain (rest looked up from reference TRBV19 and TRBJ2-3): DGGITQSPKYLFRKEGQNVTLSCEQNLNHDAMYWYRQDPGQGLRLIYYSQIVNDFQKGDIAEGYSVSREKKESFPLTVTSAQKNPTAFYLCASNDVRVGTDTQYFGPGTRLTVL.

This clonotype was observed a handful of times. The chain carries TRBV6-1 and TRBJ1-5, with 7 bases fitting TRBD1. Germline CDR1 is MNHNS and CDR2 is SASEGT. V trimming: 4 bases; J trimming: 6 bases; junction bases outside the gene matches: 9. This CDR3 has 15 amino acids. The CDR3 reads CASSGDRALGQPQHF. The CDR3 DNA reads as TGTGCCAGCAGTGGAGACAGGGCCCTCGGTCAGCCCCAGCATTTT.

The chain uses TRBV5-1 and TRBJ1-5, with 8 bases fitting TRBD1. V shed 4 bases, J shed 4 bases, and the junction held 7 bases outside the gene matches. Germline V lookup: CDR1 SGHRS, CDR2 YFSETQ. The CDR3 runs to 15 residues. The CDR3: CASSPGQVANQPQHF. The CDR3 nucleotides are TGCGCCAGCAGCCCGGGACAGGTCGCTAATCAGCCCCAGCATTTT.

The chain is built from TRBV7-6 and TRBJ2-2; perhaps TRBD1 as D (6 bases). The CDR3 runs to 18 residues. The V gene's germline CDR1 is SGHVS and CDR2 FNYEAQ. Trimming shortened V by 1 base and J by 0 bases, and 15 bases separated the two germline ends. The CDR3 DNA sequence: TGTGCCAGCAGCTTAGATGGGGACATTAAGGCGAACACCGGGGAGCTGTTTTTT. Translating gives CASSLDGDIKANTGELFF.

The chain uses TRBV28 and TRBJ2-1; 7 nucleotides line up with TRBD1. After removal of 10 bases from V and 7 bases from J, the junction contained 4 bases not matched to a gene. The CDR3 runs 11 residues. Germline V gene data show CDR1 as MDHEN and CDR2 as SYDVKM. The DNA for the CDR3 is TGTGCCACGGACAGGATTAATGAGCAGTTCTTC. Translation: CATDRINEQFF. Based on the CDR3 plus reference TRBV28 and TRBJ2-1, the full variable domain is DVKVTQSSRYLVKRTGEKVFLECVQDMDHENMFWYRQDPGLGLRLIYFSYDVKMKEKGDIPEGYSVSREKKERFSLILESASTNQTSMYLCATDRINEQFFGPGTRLTVL.

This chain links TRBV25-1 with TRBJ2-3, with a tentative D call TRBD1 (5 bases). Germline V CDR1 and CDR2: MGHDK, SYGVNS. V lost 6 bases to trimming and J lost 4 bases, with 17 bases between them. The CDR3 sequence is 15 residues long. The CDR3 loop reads CASRKAGYGADTQYF. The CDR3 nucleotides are TGTGCCAGCAGGAAGGCAGGGTATGGTGCAGATACGCAGTATTTT.

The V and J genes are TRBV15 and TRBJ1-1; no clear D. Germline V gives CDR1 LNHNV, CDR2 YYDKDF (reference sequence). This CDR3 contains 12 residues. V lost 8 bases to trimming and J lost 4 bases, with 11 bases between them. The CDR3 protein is CATSSYITEAFF. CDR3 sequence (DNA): TGTGCCACCTCAAGTTACATCACTGAAGCTTTCTTT.

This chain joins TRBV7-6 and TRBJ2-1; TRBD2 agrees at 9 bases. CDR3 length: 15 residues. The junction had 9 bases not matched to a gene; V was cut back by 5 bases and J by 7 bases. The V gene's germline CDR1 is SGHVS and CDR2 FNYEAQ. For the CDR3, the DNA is TGTGCCAGCAGCCAAGGACTAGCGCTAAAAAATGAGCAGTTCTTC. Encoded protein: CASSQGLALKNEQFF.

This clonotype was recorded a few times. The CDR3 DNA sequence: TGTGCCAGCAGCCCAGGGACAACTCAGCCCCAGCATTTT. Encoded protein: CASSPGTTQPQHF. The chain has TRBV7-9 and TRBJ1-5, with D possibly matching TRBD1 (6 bases). Between the trimmed V and J ends, which lost 5 bases and 6 bases, there was a span of 11 bases. CDR3 size: 13 residues. Per the germline V gene, CDR1 is SEHNR and CDR2 is FQNEAQ (reference sequence). The full variable domain, its missing parts supplied by reference TRBV7-9 and TRBJ1-5, is DTGVSQNPRHKITKRGQNVTFRCDPISEHNRLYWYRQTLGQGPEFLTYFQNEAQLEKSRLLSDRFSAERPKGSFSTLEIQRTEQGDSAMYLCASSPGTTQPQHFGDGTRLSIL.

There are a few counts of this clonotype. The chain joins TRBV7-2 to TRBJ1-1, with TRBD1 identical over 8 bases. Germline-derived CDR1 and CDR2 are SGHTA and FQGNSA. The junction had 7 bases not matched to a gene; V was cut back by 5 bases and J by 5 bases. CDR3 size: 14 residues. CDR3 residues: CASSPPRTGTEAFF. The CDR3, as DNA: TGTGCCAGCAGCCCACCAAGGACAGGGACTGAAGCTTTCTTT.

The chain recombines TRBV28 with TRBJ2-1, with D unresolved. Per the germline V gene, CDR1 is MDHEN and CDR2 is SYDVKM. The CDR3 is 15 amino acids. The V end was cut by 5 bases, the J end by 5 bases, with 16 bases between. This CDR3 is CASSADQPLHNEQFF. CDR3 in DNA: TGTGCCAGCAGTGCGGACCAGCCCCTTCACAATGAGCAGTTCTTC.

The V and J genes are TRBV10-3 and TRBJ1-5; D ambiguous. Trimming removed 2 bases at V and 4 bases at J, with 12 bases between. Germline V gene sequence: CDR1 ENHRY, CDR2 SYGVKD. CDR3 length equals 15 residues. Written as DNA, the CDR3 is TGTGCCATCAGTGAGGGGAGGGAAGGGAATCAGCCCCAGCATTTT. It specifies CAISEGREGNQPQHF.

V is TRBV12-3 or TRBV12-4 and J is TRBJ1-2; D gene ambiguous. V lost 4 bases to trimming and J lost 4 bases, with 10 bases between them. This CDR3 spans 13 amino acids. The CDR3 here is CASSSLNSYGYTF. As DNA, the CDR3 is TGTGCCAGCAGTTCTCTAAACAGCTATGGCTACACCTTC.

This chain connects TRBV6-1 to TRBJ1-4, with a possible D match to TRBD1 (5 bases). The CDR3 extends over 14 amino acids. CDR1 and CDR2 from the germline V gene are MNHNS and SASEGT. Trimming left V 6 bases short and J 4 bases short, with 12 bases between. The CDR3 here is CASSRQPFNEKLFF. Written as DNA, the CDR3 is TGTGCCAGCAGCCGACAGCCCTTTAATGAAAAACTGTTTTTT.

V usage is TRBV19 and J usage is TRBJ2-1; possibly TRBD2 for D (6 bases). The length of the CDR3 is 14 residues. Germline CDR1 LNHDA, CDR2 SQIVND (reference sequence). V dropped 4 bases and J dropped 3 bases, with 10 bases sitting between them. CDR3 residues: CASSTGGDYNEQFF. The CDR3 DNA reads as TGTGCCAGTAGTACAGGCGGGGACTACAATGAGCAGTTCTTC.

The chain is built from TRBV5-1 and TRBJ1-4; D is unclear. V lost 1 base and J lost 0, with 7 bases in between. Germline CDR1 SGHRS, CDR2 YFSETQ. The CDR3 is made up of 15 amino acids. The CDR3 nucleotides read TGCGCCAGCAGCTTGATCCCTGCAACTAATGAAAAACTGTTTTTT. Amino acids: CASSLIPATNEKLFF.

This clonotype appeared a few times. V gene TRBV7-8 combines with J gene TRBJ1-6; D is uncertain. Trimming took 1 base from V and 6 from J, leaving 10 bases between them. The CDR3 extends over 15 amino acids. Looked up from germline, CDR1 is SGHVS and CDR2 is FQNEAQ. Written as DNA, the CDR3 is TGTGCCAGCAGCTTAGACTCGGTTACTAATTCACCCCTCCACTTT. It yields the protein CASSLDSVTNSPLHF. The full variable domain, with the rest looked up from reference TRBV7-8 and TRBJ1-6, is GAGVSQSPRYKVAKRGQDVALRCDPISGHVSLFWYQQALGQGPEFLTYFQNEAQLDKSGLPSDRFFAERPEGSVSTLKIQRTQQEDSAVYLCASSLDSVTNSPLHFGNGTRLTVT.

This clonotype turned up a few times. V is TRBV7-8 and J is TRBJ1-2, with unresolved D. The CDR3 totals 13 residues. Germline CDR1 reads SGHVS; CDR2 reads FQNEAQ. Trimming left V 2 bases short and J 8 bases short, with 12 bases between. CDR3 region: CASSLSARVGYTF. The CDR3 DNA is TGTGCCAGCAGCTTAAGTGCGAGGGTGGGCTACACCTTC.

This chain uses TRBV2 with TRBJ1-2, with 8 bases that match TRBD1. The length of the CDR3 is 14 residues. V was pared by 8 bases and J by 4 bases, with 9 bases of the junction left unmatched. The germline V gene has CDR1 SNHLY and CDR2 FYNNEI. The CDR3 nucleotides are TGTGCCAGCCCCGGGACAGGCGCCTTCTATGGCTACACCTTC. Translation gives CASPGTGAFYGYTF. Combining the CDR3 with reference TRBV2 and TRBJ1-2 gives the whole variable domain EPEVTQTPSHQVTQMGQEVILRCVPISNHLYFYWYRQILGQKVEFLVSFYNNEISEKSEIFDDQFSVERPDGSNFTLKIRSTKLEDSAMYFCASPGTGAFYGYTFGSGTRLTVV.

CDR3 in amino acids: CASSFPQGAYGYTF. The DNA of the CDR3 is TGTGCCAGCAGCTTCCCGCAGGGGGCCTATGGCTACACCTTC. V usage is TRBV7-9 and J usage is TRBJ1-2; TRBD1 agrees at 8 bases. Looked up from germline, CDR1 is SEHNR and CDR2 is FQNEAQ (reference sequence). The CDR3 runs 14 residues. Trimming cost V 3 bases and J 4 bases; bases outside gene matches: 4.

In DNA form, the CDR3 reads TGCGCCAGCAGCCAAGATCTCCGGGGGCAGCAGTTCTTC. Translation: CASSQDLRGQQFF. The chain couples TRBV4-3 to TRBJ2-1, with D possibly called TRBD1 or TRBD2 (6 bases each). Germline lookup yields CDR1 LGHNA and CDR2 YSLEER. Trimming took off 0 bases at V and 11 bases at J, with 11 bases between the two ends. CDR3 length: 13 residues.

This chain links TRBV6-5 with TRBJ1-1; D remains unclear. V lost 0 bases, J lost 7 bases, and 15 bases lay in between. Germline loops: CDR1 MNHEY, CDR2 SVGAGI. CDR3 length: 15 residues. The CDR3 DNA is TGTGCCAGCAGTTACTCGCCGGTAGGGATAGATGAAGCTTTCTTT. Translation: CASSYSPVGIDEAFF.

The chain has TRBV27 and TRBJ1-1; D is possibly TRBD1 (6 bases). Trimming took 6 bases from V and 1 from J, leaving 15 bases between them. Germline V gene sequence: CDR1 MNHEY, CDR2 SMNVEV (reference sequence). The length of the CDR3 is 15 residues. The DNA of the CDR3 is TGTGCCAGCAGCTCTGGGGGGGCGGGGAACACTGAAGCTTTCTTT. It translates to CASSSGGAGNTEAFF.

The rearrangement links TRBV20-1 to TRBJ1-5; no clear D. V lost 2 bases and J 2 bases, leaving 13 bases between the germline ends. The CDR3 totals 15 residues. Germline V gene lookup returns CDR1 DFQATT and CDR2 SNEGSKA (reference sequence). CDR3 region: CSARSQVGGNQPQHF. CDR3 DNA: TGCAGTGCTAGAAGTCAGGTGGGCGGCAATCAGCCCCAGCATTTT.

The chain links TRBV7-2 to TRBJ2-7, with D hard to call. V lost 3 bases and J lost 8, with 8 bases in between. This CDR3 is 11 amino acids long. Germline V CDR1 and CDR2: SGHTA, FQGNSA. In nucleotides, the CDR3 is TGTGCCAGCAGCTTCAGTGGACAGCAGTACTTC. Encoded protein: CASSFSGQQYF.

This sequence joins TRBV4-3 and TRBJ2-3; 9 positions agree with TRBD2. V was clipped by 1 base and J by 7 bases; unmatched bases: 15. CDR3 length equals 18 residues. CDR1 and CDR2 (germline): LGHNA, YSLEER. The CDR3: CASSQGVAGDPVPYTQYF. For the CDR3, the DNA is TGCGCCAGCAGCCAAGGGGTAGCGGGAGACCCGGTCCCCTATACGCAGTATTTT.

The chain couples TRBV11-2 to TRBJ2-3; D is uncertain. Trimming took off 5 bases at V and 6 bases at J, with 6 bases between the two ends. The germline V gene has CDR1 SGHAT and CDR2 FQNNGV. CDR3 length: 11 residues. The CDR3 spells CASSTLDTQYF. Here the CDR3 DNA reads TGTGCCAGCAGCACCTTGGATACGCAGTATTTT.